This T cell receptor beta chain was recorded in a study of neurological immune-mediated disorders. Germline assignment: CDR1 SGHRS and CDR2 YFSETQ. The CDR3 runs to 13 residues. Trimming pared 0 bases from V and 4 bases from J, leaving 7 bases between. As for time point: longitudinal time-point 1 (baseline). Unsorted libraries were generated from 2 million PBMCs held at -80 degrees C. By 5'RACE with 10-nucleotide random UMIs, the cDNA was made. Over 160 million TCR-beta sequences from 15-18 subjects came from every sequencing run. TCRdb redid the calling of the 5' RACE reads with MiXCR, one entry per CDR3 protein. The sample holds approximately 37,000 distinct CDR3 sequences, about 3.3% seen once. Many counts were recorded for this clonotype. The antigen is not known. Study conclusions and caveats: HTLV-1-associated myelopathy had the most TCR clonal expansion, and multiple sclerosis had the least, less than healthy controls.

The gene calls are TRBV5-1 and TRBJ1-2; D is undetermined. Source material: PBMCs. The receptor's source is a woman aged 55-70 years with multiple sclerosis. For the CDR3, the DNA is TGCGCCAGCAGCTTGGACGGGTTCTATGGCTACACCTTC. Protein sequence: CASSLDGFYGYTF.